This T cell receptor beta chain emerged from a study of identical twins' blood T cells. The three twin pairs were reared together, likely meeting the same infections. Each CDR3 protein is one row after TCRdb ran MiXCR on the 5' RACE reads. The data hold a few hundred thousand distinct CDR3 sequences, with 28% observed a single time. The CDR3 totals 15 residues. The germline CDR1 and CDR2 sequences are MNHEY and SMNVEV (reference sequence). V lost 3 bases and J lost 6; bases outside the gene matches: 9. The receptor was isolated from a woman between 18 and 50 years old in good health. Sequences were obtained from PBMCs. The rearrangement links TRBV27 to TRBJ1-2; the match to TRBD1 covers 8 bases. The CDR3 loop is CASSFGQSGGNGYTF. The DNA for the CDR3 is TGTGCCAGCAGTTTCGGACAGTCAGGGGGCAATGGCTACACCTTC.